This section outlines one T cell receptor (beta chain) sequence together with its context. It lacks a known antigen. Base qualities are not recorded, but no much larger clone differs from it by a single base. The data were taken from a study of cytomegalovirus exposure and HLA in healthy donors (dated by TCRdb to the late 2010s). As for the study more broadly: According to a later analysis, the roughly 120 validation repertoires were produced on the same platform as the roughly 600 repertoires of the first cohort. In addition to the first cohort of roughly 670 subjects, a separate validation cohort of about 120 different subjects was used. The study aimed to test whether signatures of past pathogen exposure could be identified by cataloging public T cell receptors. The study combined high-throughput TCR immunosequencing, statistical association of individual TCRs with disease status, and machine learning to predict cytomegalovirus infection status.

Overall results and qualifications from the work: A few of the identified cytomegalovirus-associated TCR beta chains were confirmed in vitro to be specific for cytomegalovirus antigens. The study gave a list of about 170 TCR beta chains associated with cytomegalovirus. Subsequent analysis determined that TCRs grouped into clusters in the first cohort also showed a tendency toward co-occurrence across the 90 to 150 validation repertoires, and 85% to 95% of cluster scores exceeded 0. According to the authors, the approach could potentially be generalized to other disease states and immunological phenotypes. The classifier was reported to diagnose cytomegalovirus status with high specificity and sensitivity in both the original cohort and the validation cohort. All 130 or so repertoires were used to score co-occurrence in the validation cohort in a later analysis, because that analysis had no HLA typing for the cohort. Across donors, most TCR sequences were observed very rarely, whereas some public TCRs were present in many individuals.

The donors belonged to the validation cohort of about 120 subjects, which was separate from the approximately 700-subject first cohort. V is trimmed back by 2 bases and J by 7 bases, and the junction contains 6 bases that no gene match accounts for. From its cysteine to its phenylalanine, the CDR3 spans 15 amino acids. The read is trimmed to its CDR3 DNA, 45 bases read in frame from base 1. The germline V gene encodes CDR1 MGHRA and CDR2 YSYEKL. The library was produced with the immunoSEQ multiplex PCR assay. For the original study's pipeline: A statistical classification framework was built for diagnosing cytomegalovirus status from the catalog of TCR beta chain sequences. In its TCRdb copy, this immuneACCESS table keeps in-frame sequences only and misses some clones. Where compared with another copy, unresolved V genes explain less than half of these, and the others have no known cause. From that table come the V and J calls and clone size; the DNA was used to work out D and trimming. Here the sample has hundreds of thousands of clones; 86% occur a single time. The ten largest clones represent 0.65% to 0.95% of the sample.

The sequence derives from a woman younger than 30 in good health and CMV-seronegative. The chain uses TRBV4-1 and TRBJ2-1; 9 bases in the junction line up with TRBD2. Material for sequencing was PBMCs. The DNA reads as follows: TGCGCCAGCAGCCAACGGCTAGCGGGACTTAATGAGCAGTTCTTC. This is translated as CASSQRLAGLNEQFF.